These T cell receptor beta chains were read from a single sample in a study of blood T cell repertoires in COVID-19. Here immunoSEQ multiplex PCR was the method, and the copy in TCRdb shows in-frame clones only, minus some. The data contain 150,000 to 200,000 clones, roughly 88% of them seen just once; the ten biggest clones take up over 10%. Sequencing was done on a sample of PBMCs or T cells enriched from blood (not recorded which). The receptors derive from a woman in her sixties or seventies who had recovered from COVID-19. CDR3s include the opening cysteine and the closing phenylalanine or tryptophan. D genes are given only for firm matches. Clone size, where shown, is once, few, many, or a class for clones that have expanded.

clone size,D gene,V gene,J gene,CDR3 DNA,CDR3 protein
.,.,TRBV20-1,TRBJ2-7,TGCAGTGCAACCCGGTCAGGGGAGCAGTACTTC,CSATRSGEQYF
.,TRBD1,TRBV10-3,TRBJ2-4,TGTGCCATCAGTGAGTCGGGACAGAGTGCCCACTCCCAGTACTTC,CAISESGQSAHSQYF
.,TRBD1,TRBV19,TRBJ1-6,TGTGCCAGTAGTAGCCGACAGGGCGGCTATAATTCACCCCTCCACTTT,CASSSRQGGYNSPLHF
few,.,TRBV7-4,TRBJ1-2,TGTGCCAGCAGCCACACAGGGAAGGGCTACACCTTC,CASSHTGKGYTF
.,.,TRBV20-1,TRBJ1-6,TGCAGTGCTAGTAGGACAGCCGTCCCTAATTCACCCCTCCACTTT,CSASRTAVPNSPLHF
.,TRBD2,TRBV11-3,TRBJ2-2,TGTGCCAGCAGCTCCGGGGGGGCCGACACCGGGGAGCTGTTTTTT,CASSSGGADTGELFF
.,.,TRBV7-9,TRBJ1-1,TGTGCCAGCAGCTTACAGGGATGGAACACTGAAGCTTTCTTT,CASSLQGWNTEAFF
many,TRBD1,TRBV11-2,TRBJ1-6,TGTGCCAGCAGCTTCAAGATAGGCTACAGGGGACGCTCACCCCTCCACTTT,CASSFKIGYRGRSPLHF
few,.,TRBV11-2,TRBJ2-1,TGTGCCAGCAGCTTAGTGGGACTCCCCTCCTACAATGAGCAGTTCTTC,CASSLVGLPSYNEQFF
.,TRBD1,TRBV6-5,TRBJ1-2,TGTGCCAGCAGTTATGGGCCAACAGGGGGCGCCTATGGCTACACCTTC,CASSYGPTGGAYGYTF
.,.,TRBV5-1,TRBJ2-5,TGCGCCAGCAGCCAGCAAGAGACCCAGTACTTC,CASSQQETQYF
.,.,TRBV2,TRBJ1-3,TGTGCCAGCAGTGTTAACGGGGTCGGGAACTCTGGAAACACCATATATTTT,CASSVNGVGNSGNTIYF
.,.,TRBV9,TRBJ2-5,TGTGCCAGCAGCCCAGGAGGCGGATTGGAGACCCAGTACTTC,CASSPGGGLETQYF
.,TRBD2,TRBV4-2,TRBJ2-3,TGTGCCAGCAGCCAATCCTATCTAAGCGGGGCAACAGATACGCAGTATTTT,CASSQSYLSGATDTQYF